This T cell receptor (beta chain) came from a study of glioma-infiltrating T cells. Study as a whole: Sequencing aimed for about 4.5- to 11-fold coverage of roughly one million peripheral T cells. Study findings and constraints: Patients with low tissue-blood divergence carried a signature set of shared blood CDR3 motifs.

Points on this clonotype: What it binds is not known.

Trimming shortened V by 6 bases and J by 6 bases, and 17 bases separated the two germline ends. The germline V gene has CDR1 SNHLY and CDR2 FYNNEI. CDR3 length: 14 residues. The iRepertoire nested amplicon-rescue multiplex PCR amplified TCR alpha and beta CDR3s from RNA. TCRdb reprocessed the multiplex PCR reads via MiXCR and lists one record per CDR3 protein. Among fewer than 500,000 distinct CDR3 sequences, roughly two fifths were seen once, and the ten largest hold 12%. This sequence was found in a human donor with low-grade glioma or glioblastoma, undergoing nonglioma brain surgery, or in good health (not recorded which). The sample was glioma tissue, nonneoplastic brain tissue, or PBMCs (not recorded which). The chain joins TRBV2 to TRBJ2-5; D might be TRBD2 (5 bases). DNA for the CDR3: TGTGCCAGCAGCCCTCATGAGGGAGTAAAGACCCAGTACTTC. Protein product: CASSPHEGVKTQYF.